The source of this T cell receptor (beta chain) is a study of blood T cell repertoires in COVID-19. Whole-study context: Whether acute or convalescent, the COVID-19 samples came from the United States, Italy and Spain.

Source study methods: The assay estimated nucleated cells by amplifying reference gene primers. Sequencing used immunoSEQ multiplex PCR; TCRdb keeps in-frame clones, though not all of them. V and J calls plus clone size are reproduced from that table; the DNA served to infer D and trimming. The sample lists about 210,000 clones; 92% were seen once. The CDR3 sequence is 14 residues long. The germline V gene has CDR1 SNHLY and CDR2 FYNNEI. The V and J ends lost 7 bases and 3 bases, in that order; junction bases with no gene match: 8. The chain combines TRBV2 with TRBJ2-5; 7 bases map to TRBD2. Sequencing was done on a sample of peripheral blood. This clonotype was obtained from a man between 25 and 39 years old with acute or convalescent COVID-19. CDR3 sequence (DNA): TGTGCCAGCACCTGGACTGGGGGGGAAGAGACCCAGTACTTC. Amino acids: CASTWTGGEETQYF.